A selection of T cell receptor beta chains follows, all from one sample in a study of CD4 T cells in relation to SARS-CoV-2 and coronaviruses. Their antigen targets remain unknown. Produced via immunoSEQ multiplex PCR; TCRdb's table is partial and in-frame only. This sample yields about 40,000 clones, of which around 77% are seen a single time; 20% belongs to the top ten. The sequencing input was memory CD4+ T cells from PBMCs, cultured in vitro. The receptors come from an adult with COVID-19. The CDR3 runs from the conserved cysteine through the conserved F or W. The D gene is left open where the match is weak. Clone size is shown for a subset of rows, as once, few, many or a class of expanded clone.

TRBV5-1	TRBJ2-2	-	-	CASSTGRTGELFF	TGCGCCAGCAGCACCGGGCGGACCGGGGAGCTGTTTTTT
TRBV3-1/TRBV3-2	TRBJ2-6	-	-	CASSQFRSSGANVLTF	TGTGCCAGCAGCCAATTTAGGAGCTCTGGGGCCAACGTCCTGACTTTC
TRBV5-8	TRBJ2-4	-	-	CASSLRLAKNIQYF	TGTGCCAGCAGCTTAAGGTTAGCCAAAAACATTCAGTACTTC
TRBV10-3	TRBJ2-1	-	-	CAIKYSEVYNEQFF	TGTGCCATCAAGTATTCTGAGGTTTACAATGAGCAGTTCTTC
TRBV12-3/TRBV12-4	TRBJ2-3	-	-	CASSLGSYDTQYF	TGTGCCAGCAGTTTAGGTAGTTATGATACGCAGTATTTT
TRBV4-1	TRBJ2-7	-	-	CASSQDGPNYEQYF	TGCGCCAGCAGCCAAGATGGACCTAACTACGAGCAGTACTTC
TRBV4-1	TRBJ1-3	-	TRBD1	CASSRTQGADGNTIYF	TGCGCCAGCAGCCGAACACAGGGGGCGGATGGAAACACCATATATTTT
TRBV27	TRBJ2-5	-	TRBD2	CASTTGGRQETQYF	TGTGCCAGCACTACGGGAGGACGCCAAGAGACCCAGTACTTC
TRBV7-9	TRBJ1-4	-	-	CASSFKATNEKLFF	TGTGCCAGCAGCTTTAAGGCAACTAATGAAAAACTGTTTTTT
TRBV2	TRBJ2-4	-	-	CASGGTAKNIQYF	TGTGCCAGCGGGGGGACGGCCAAAAACATTCAGTACTTC
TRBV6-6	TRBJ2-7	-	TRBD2	CASRDPSGRGAYEQYF	TGTGCCAGCAGAGACCCCAGCGGGAGGGGAGCCTACGAGCAGTACTTC
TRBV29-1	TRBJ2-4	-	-	CSAATGPIAKNIQYF	TGCAGCGCCGCTACAGGGCCGATAGCCAAAAACATTCAGTACTTC
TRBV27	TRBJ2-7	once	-	CASSLKGRGSYEQYF	TGTGCCAGCAGTTTAAAAGGCCGTGGCTCCTACGAGCAGTACTTC
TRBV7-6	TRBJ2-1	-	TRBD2	CASSFSVAGGPYNEQFF	TGTGCCAGCAGCTTTTCTGTGGCGGGAGGGCCTTACAATGAGCAGTTCTTC
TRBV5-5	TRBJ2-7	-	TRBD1	CASSFYRTGTGEEQYF	TGTGCCAGCAGCTTCTATAGGACAGGGACAGGGGAAGAGCAGTACTTC
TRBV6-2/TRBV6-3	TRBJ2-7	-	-	CASNYDPLDLSSYEQYF	TGTGCCAGCAATTACGACCCTCTAGACCTAAGCTCCTACGAGCAGTACTTC
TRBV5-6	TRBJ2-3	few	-	CASSYTSLGEYF	TGTGCCAGCAGCTACACTAGCTTGGGCGAGTATTTT
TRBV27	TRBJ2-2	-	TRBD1	CASSRAGGYHRELFF	TGTGCCAGCAGTAGGGCAGGGGGATACCACCGGGAGCTGTTTTTT
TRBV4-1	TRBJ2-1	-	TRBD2	CASSQPSGRGTITNNEQFF	TGCGCCAGCAGCCAACCTAGCGGGAGGGGGACGATTACAAACAATGAGCAGTTCTTC
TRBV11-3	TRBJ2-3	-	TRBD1	CASSLGTGLTDTQYF	TGTGCCAGCAGCTTGGGGACAGGACTCACAGATACGCAGTATTTT
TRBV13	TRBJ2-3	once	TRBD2	CASSTSNGLAGDPDTQYF	TGTGCCAGCAGCACATCGAACGGACTAGCGGGAGACCCAGATACGCAGTATTTT
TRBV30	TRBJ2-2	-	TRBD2	CAWSVLAGNTGELFF	TGTGCCTGGAGTGTACTAGCGGGGAACACCGGGGAGCTGTTTTTT
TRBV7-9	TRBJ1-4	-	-	CASSLTESSNEKLFF	TGTGCCAGCAGCCTCACGGAGTCATCGAATGAAAAACTGTTTTTT
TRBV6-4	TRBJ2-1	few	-	CASSDSMDSRNEQFF	TGTGCCAGCAGTGACTCGATGGATAGTAGGAATGAGCAGTTCTTC
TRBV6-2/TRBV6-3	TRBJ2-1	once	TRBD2	CASSYSGGGPYEQFF	TGTGCCAGCAGTTACTCGGGGGGAGGGCCTTATGAGCAGTTCTTC
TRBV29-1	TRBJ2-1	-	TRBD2	CSVDSGSSYNEQFF	TGCAGCGTTGACAGCGGGAGCTCCTACAATGAGCAGTTCTTC
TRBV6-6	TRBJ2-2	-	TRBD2	CASTPGGRTGELFF	TGTGCCAGCACCCCGGGAGGTCGCACCGGGGAGCTGTTTTTT
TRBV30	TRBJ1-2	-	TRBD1	CAWSLQGEYGYTF	TGTGCCTGGAGTCTACAGGGGGAATATGGCTACACCTTC
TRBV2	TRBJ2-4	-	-	CASNGGGAKNIQYF	TGTGCCAGCAACGGAGGGGGAGCCAAAAACATTCAGTACTTC
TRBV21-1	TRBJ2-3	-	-	CASSKDGLAKRWVDTQYF	TGTGCCAGCAGCAAAGACGGACTAGCTAAAAGGTGGGTAGATACGCAGTATTTT
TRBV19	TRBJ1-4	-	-	CASSIALQGSHEKLFF	TGTGCCAGTAGTATAGCACTCCAGGGGAGTCATGAAAAACTGTTTTTT
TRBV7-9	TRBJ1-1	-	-	CASSFRTEAFF	TGTGCCAGCAGCTTCCGGACCGAAGCTTTCTTT
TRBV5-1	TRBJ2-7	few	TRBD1	CASSEPGQEFYEQYF	TGCGCCAGCAGCGAACCGGGACAGGAATTCTACGAGCAGTACTTC
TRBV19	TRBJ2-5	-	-	CASSMSSRIRGSQETQYF	TGTGCCAGTAGTATGTCCTCGCGGATCCGGGGTAGCCAAGAGACCCAGTACTTC
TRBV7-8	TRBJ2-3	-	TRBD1	CASSLQGDGTDTQYF	TGTGCCAGCAGCTTACAGGGGGACGGCACAGATACGCAGTATTTT
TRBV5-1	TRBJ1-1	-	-	CASSLAVQVDTEAFF	TGCGCCAGCAGCTTGGCCGTGCAGGTTGATACTGAAGCTTTCTTT
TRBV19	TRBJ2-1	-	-	CASSQKWDYNEQFF	TGTGCCAGTAGTCAAAAATGGGACTACAATGAGCAGTTCTTC
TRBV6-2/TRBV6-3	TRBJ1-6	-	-	CASSYNRGQVGSPLHF	TGTGCCAGCAGTTACAACCGGGGCCAGGTGGGTTCACCCCTCCACTTT
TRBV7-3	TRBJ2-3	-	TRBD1	CASSLSSGQGDADTQYF	TGTGCCAGCAGCCTTTCCTCCGGACAGGGGGACGCAGATACGCAGTATTTT
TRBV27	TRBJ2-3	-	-	CASRGSSTDTQYF	TGTGCCAGCAGGGGGAGTAGCACAGATACGCAGTATTTT
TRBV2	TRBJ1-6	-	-	CASIWTLEVNSPLHF	TGTGCCAGCATTTGGACGTTGGAGGTTAATTCACCCCTCCACTTT
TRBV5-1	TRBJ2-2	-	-	CASSRPSGDTGELFF	TGCGCCAGCAGCCGACCGTCCGGGGACACCGGGGAGCTGTTTTTT
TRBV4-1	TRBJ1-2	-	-	CASSQREGLGYGYTF	TGCGCCAGCAGCCAACGGGAGGGGCTTGGCTATGGCTACACCTTC
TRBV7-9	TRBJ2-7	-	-	CASSLLPPGGSYEQYF	TGTGCCAGCAGCTTACTCCCCCCCGGCGGATCCTACGAGCAGTACTTC
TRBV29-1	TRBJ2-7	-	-	CSVEGSVARSSGPFYEQYF	TGCAGCGTTGAAGGCAGCGTGGCTCGGTCCAGTGGACCCTTCTACGAGCAGTACTTC
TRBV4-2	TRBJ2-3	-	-	CASSRRSGSTDTQYF	TGTGCCAGCAGCCGACGTAGCGGAAGCACAGATACGCAGTATTTT
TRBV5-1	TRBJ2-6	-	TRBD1	CASSLSLGQGASGANVLTF	TGCGCCAGCAGCTTGTCTCTAGGACAGGGGGCTTCTGGGGCCAACGTCCTGACTTTC
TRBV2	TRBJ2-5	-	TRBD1	CASRDRVGRETQYF	TGTGCCAGCAGGGACAGGGTGGGTCGAGAGACCCAGTACTTC
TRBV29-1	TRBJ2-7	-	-	CSVSVSSYEQYF	TGCAGCGTTTCCGTGAGCTCCTACGAGCAGTACTTC
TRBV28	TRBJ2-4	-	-	CASSLDRELQYF	TGTGCCAGCAGTTTAGATAGGGAGCTTCAGTACTTC
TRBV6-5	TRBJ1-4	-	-	CASTGVGTTNEKLFF	TGTGCCAGCACCGGGGTAGGGACAACTAATGAAAAACTGTTTTTT
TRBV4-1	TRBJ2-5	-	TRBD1	CASSQKGQGRETQYF	TGCGCCAGCAGCCAAAAAGGACAGGGCCGGGAGACCCAGTACTTC
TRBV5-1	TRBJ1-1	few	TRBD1	CASRTDRGTEAFF	TGCGCCAGCAGGACCGACAGGGGGACTGAAGCTTTCTTT
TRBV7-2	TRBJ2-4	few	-	CASSFGGSPHF	TGTGCCAGCAGCTTTGGGGGCAGTCCCCACTTC
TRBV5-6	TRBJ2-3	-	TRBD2	CASSLLAGEGDTQYF	TGTGCCAGCAGCTTACTAGCGGGAGAGGGGGATACGCAGTATTTT
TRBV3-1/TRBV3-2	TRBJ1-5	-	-	CASSRKYGRDQPQHF	TGTGCCAGCAGCCGCAAATATGGACGGGATCAGCCCCAGCATTTT
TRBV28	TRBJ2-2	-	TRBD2	CASGLAGVAGELFF	TGTGCCAGCGGACTAGCGGGAGTAGCCGGGGAGCTGTTTTTT